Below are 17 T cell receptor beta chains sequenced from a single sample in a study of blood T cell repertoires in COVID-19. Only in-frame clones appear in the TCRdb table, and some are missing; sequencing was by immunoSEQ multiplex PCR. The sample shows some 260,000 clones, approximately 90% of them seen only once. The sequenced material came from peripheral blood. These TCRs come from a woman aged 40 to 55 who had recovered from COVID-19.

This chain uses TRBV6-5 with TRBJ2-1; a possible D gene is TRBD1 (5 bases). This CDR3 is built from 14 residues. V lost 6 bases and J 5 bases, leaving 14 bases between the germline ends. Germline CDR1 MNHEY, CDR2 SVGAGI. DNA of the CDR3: TGTGCCAGCAGACCCCGACAGTCCCACAATGAGCAGTTCTTC. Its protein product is CASRPRQSHNEQFF.

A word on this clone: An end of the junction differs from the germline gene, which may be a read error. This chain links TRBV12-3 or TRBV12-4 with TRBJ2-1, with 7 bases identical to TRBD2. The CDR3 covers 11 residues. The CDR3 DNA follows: TGTGCCAGCGGCCCGACTAGCCCCTCCCTCTTC. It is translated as CASGPTSPSLF.

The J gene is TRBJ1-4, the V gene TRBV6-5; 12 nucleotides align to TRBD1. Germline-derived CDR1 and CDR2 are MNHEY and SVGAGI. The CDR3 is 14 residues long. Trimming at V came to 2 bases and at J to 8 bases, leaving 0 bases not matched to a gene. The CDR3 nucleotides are TGTGCCAGCAGTTACGGGACAGGGGGCGAAAAACTGTTTTTT. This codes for CASSYGTGGEKLFF.

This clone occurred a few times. The chain's CDR3 is CASSQGPAPPYEQYF. As DNA, the CDR3 is TGTGCCAGCAGCCAGGGCCCCGCTCCCCCCTACGAGCAGTACTTC. The J gene is TRBJ2-7, the V gene TRBV4-2; unclear D gene. From germline, CDR1 is LGHNA and CDR2 YNFKEQ. CDR3 length equals 15 residues. The V end was cut by 3 bases, the J end by 2 bases, with 14 bases between.

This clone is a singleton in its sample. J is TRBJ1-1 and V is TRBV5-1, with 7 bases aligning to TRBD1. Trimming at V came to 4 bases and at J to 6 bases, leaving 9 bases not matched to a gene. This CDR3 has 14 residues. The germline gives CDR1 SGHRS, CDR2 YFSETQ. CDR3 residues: CASSPDRVGAEAFF. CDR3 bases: TGCGCCAGCAGCCCCGACAGGGTGGGCGCTGAAGCTTTCTTT.

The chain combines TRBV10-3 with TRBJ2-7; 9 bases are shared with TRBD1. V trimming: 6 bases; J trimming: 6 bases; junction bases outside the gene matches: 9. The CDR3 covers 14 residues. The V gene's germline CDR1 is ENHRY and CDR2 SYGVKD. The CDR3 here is CAIRAQDRGGEQYF. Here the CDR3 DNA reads TGTGCCATCAGAGCCCAGGACAGGGGAGGCGAGCAGTACTTC.

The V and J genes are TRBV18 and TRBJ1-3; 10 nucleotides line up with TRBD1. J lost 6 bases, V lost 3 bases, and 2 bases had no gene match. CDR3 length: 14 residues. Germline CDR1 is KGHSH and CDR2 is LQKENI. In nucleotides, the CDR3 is TGTGCCAGCTCACCGGACAGGGGGGCAAACACCATATATTTT. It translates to CASSPDRGANTIYF.

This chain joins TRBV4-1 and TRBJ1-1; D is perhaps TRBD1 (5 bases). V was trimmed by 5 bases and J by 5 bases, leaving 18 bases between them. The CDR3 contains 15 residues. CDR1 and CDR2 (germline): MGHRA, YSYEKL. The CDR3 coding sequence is TGCGCCAGCAGCACCCGGGCCGCACGGGGGACTGAAGCTTTCTTT. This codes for CASSTRAARGTEAFF.

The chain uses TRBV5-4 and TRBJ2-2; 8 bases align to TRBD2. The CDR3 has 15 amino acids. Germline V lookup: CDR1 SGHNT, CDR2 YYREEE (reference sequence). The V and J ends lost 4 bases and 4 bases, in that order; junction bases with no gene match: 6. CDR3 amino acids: CASSPGGDSTGELFF. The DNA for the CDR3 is TGTGCCAGCAGCCCCGGGGGGGACTCCACCGGGGAGCTGTTTTTT.

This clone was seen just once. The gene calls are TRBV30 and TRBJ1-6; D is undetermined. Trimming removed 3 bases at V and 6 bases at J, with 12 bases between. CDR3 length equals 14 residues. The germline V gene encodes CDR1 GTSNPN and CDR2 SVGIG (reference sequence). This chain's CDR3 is CAWRPENFNSPLHF. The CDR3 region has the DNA TGTGCCTGGAGACCGGAGAACTTTAATTCACCCCTCCACTTT.

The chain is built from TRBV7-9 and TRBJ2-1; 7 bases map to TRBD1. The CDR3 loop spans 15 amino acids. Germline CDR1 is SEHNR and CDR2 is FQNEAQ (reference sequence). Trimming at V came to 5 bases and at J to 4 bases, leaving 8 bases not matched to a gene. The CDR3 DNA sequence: TGTGCCAGCAGCCCCCGACAGGGACAGTACAATGAGCAGTTCTTC. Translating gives CASSPRQGQYNEQFF.

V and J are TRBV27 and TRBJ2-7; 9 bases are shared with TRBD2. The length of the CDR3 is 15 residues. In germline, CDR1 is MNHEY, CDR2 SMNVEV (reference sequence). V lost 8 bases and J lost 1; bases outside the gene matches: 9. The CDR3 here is CASGASGIQSYEQYF. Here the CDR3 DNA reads TGTGCCAGCGGGGCTAGCGGGATACAGTCCTACGAGCAGTACTTC.

The CDR3: CAWSVRRGYGYTF. As DNA, the CDR3 is TGTGCCTGGAGTGTTCGCCGGGGGTATGGCTACACCTTC. The chain carries TRBV30 and TRBJ1-2, with a possible D match to TRBD1 (5 bases). There are 13 residues in the CDR3. The V end was cut by 0 bases, the J end by 5 bases, with 10 bases between. In germline, CDR1 is GTSNPN, CDR2 SVGIG (reference sequence).

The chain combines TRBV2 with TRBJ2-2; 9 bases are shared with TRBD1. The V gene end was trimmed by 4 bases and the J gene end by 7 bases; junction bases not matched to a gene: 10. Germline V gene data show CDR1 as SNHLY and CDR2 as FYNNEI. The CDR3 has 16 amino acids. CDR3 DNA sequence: TGTGCCAGCAGTGTGGAAGACAGGGGGTTTGGCGGGGAGCTGTTTTTT. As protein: CASSVEDRGFGGELFF.

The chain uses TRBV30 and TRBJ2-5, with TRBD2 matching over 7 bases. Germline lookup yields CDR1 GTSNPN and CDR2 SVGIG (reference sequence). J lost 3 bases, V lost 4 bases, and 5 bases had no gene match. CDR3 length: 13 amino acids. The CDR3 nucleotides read TGTGCCTGGAAGCCTAGCGGAAAAGAGACCCAGTACTTC. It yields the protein CAWKPSGKETQYF.

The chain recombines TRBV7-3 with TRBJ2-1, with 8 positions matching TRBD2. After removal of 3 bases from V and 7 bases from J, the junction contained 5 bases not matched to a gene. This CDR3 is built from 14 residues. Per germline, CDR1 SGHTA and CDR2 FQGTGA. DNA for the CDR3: TGTGCCAGCAGCTTGTCAGCGGGAGTGAATGAGCAGTTCTTC. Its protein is CASSLSAGVNEQFF.

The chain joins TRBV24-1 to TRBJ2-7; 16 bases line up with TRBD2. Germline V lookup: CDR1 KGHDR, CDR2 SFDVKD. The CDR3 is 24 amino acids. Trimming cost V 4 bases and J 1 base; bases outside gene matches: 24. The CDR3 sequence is CATSDRPSREEAGLAGGDSYEQYV. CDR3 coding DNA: TGTGCCACCAGTGACCGCCCAAGCCGGGAAGAAGCGGGACTAGCGGGAGGGGATTCCTACGAGCAGTACGTC.